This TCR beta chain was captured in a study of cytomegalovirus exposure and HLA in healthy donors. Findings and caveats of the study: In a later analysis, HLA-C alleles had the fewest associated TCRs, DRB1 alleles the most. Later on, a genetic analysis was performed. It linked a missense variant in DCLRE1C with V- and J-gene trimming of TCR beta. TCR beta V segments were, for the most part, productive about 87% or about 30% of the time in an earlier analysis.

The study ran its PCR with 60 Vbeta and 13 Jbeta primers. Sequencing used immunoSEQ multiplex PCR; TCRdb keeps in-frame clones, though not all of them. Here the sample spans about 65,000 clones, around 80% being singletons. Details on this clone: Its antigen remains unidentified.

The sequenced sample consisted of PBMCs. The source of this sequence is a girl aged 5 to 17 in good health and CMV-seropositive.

In nucleotides, the CDR3 is TGTGCCAGTAGTTTGAGCGGGGGGGCCTACGAGCAGTACTTC. Its translation: CASSLSGGAYEQYF. This chain uses TRBV19 with TRBJ2-7; 10 bases line up with TRBD2. With 5 bases clipped from V and 2 bases from J, the junction kept 3 bases outside the gene matches. CDR1 is LNHDA, CDR2 SQIVND, per germline (reference sequence). The CDR3 runs to 14 residues.